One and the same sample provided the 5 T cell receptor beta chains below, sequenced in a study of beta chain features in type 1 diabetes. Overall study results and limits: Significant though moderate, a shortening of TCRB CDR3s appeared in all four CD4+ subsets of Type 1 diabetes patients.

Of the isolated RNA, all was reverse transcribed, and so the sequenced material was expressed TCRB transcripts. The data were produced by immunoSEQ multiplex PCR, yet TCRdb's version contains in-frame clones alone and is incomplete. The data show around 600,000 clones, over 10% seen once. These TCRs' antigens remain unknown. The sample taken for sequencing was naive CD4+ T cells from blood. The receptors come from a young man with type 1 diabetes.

CDR3 bases: TGTGCCAGCAGCATCGGACTAGCGGGGGAGCAGTACTTC. Translating it yields CASSIGLAGEQYF. This sequence joins TRBV25-1 and TRBJ2-5, with 13 bases fitting TRBD2. V trimming: 6 bases; J trimming: 11 bases; junction bases outside the gene matches: 6. The CDR3 is made up of 13 amino acids. Looked up from germline, CDR1 is MGHDK and CDR2 is SYGVNS.

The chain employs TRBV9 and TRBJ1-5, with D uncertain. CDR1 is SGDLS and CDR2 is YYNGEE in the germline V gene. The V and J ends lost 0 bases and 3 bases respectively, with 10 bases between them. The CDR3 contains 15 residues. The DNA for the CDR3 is TGTGCCAGCAGCGTAGGATCCAGCCCCAATCAGCCCCAGCATTTT. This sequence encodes CASSVGSSPNQPQHF.

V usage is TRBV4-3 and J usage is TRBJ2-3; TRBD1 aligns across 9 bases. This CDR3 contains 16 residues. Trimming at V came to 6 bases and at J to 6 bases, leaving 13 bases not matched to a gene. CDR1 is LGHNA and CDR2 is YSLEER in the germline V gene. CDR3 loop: CASSYYRDRVGDTQYF. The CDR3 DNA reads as TGCGCCAGCAGTTACTACCGGGACAGGGTAGGGGATACGCAGTATTTT.

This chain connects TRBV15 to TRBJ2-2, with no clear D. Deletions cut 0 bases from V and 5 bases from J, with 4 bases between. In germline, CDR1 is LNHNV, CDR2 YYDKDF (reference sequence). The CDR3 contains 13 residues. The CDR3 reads CATSRDETGELFF. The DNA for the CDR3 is TGTGCCACCAGCAGAGATGAAACCGGGGAGCTGTTTTTT.

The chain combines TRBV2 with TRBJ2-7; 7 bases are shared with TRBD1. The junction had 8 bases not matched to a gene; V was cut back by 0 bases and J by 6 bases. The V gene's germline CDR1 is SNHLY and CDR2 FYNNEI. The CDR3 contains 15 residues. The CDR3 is CASSEAATGPLEQYF. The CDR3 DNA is TGTGCCAGCAGTGAAGCGGCGACAGGGCCACTCGAGCAGTACTTC.